What follows are 14 T cell receptor beta chains derived from one specimen sequenced in a study of CXCR3-negative and CXCR3-positive naive CD8 T cells. Overall study results and limits: A higher hydrophobicity marked the TRB CDR3s of CXCR3-positive naive cells versus CXCR3-negative naive cells.

Carrying UMI labels, the TRB cDNA libraries were prepared through 5' RACE. TCRdb reanalyzed the 5' RACE reads, giving one entry per CDR3 protein sequence and no DNA. With 150,000 to 180,000 distinct CDR3 sequences in the sample, the ten largest clones hold 0.45% to 0.55%. Their antigen targets remain unknown. The sample taken for sequencing was naive CXCR3+ CD8+ T cells from blood. The subset was: CD45RO-CCR7+CD27+CD95- naive CD8+ T cells expressing CXCR3 (TNR3+). Source of these receptors: a human donor in good health. Some clones in this sample may be carry-over from other donors' samples.

This chain links TRBV7-9 with TRBJ1-6. Germline-derived CDR1 and CDR2 are SEHNR and FQNEAQ (reference sequence). The length of the CDR3 is 11 residues. The CDR3 region is CASSFNSPLHF. Using reference TRBV7-9 and TRBJ1-6 for the parts outside the CDR3, the full variable domain is DTGVSQNPRHKITKRGQNVTFRCDPISEHNRLYWYRQTLGQGPEFLTYFQNEAQLEKSRLLSDRFSAERPKGSFSTLEIQRTEQGDSAMYLCASSFNSPLHFGNGTRLTVT.

The genes are TRBV15 and TRBJ2-1. Germline CDR1 is LNHNV and CDR2 is YYDKDF (reference sequence). There are 15 residues in the CDR3. CDR3 in amino acids: CATSSDGSSYNEQFF.

J is TRBJ2-1 and V is TRBV5-1; TCRdb gives TRBD1 as the D gene, but with no DNA this cannot be confirmed. The germline gives CDR1 SGHRS, CDR2 YFSETQ. The CDR3 covers 12 residues. CDR3 protein: CASSLTGDEQFF.

The chain has TRBV7-8 and TRBJ2-7; the D call from TCRdb, TRBD1, cannot be confirmed without DNA. The CDR3 length is 15 residues. Germline CDR1 SGHVS, CDR2 FQNEAQ. The CDR3 here is CASSSSGQSNYEQYF. The full variable domain, rest sourced from reference TRBV7-8 and TRBJ2-7, is GAGVSQSPRYKVAKRGQDVALRCDPISGHVSLFWYQQALGQGPEFLTYFQNEAQLDKSGLPSDRFFAERPEGSVSTLKIQRTQQEDSAVYLCASSSSGQSNYEQYFGPGTRLTVT.

The chain uses TRBV11-2 and TRBJ2-7; TCRdb picks TRBD1, but there is no DNA to check that call. The CDR3 runs to 17 residues. Germline lookup yields CDR1 SGHAT and CDR2 FQNNGV. CDR3: CASSLPMGGPNSYEQYF.

This rearrangement joins TRBV11-2 to TRBJ2-5; TCRdb outputs TRBD2, but without DNA this stays unchecked. The CDR3 sequence is 16 residues long. Germline CDR1 and CDR2: SGHAT and FQNNGV. Here the CDR3 reads CASSSGGASGVETQYF.

The chain carries TRBV7-9 and TRBJ2-5; TCRdb's assignment of TRBD1 cannot be checked, as there is no DNA. The CDR3 consists of 15 residues. The germline CDR1 and CDR2 sequences are SEHNR and FQNEAQ (reference sequence). CDR3 loop: CASSPTQGALETQYF.

The rearrangement joins TRBV12-3 or TRBV12-4 to TRBJ1-1; without DNA, the TCRdb call of TRBD1 cannot be checked. This CDR3 comprises 15 residues. CDR3 region: CASSSQGEGYTEAFF.

The gene calls are TRBV5-1 and TRBJ2-4; absent DNA, TCRdb's TRBD1 call cannot be checked. The CDR3 sequence is 22 residues long. The germline gives CDR1 SGHRS, CDR2 YFSETQ. CDR3 in amino acids: CASSLSIVRTGSVGSAKNIQYF.

The rearrangement uses TRBV11-2 and TRBJ2-1. Germline V gene lookup returns CDR1 SGHAT and CDR2 FQNNGV. CDR3 length: 18 amino acids. CDR3 loop: CASSLDAKGGGSYNEQFF.

This chain joins TRBV23-1 and TRBJ2-7. TRBV23-1 is known as an ORF, though its function is uncertain. The CDR3 has 14 amino acids. CDR3 amino acids: CASSQRTDSYEQYF.

The chain links TRBV15 to TRBJ1-5; TCRdb's assignment of TRBD1 cannot be checked, as there is no DNA. The CDR3 consists of 15 residues. Germline assignment: CDR1 LNHNV and CDR2 YYDKDF (reference sequence). CDR3 loop: CATSFHGTANQPQHF.

The V call is TRBV20-1, the J call TRBJ2-2; TCRdb's D gene call, TRBD2, goes unchecked for lack of DNA. This CDR3 has 16 amino acids. The V gene's germline CDR1 is DFQATT and CDR2 SNEGSKA (reference sequence). CDR3: CSARGRREGFTGELFF.

The V gene is TRBV4-3, the J gene TRBJ2-1. From germline, CDR1 is LGHNA and CDR2 YSLEER. This CDR3 comprises 16 residues. The CDR3 region is CASSQLTGGSYNEQFF.